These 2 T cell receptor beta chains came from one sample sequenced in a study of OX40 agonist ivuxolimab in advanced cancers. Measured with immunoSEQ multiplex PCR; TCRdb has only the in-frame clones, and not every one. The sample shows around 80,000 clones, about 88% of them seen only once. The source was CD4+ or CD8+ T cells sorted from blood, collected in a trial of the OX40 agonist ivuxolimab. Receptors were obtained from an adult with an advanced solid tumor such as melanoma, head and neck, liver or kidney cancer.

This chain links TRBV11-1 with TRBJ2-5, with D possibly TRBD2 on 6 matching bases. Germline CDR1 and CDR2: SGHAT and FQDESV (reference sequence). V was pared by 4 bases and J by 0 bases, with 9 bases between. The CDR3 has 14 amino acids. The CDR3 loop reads CASSSGGYQETQYF. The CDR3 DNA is TGTGCCAGCAGCTCCGGGGGTTACCAAGAGACCCAGTACTTC.

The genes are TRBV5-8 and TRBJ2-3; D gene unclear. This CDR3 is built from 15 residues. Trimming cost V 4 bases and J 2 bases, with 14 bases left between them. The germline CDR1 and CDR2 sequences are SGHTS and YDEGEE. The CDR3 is CASSERTGYTDTQYF. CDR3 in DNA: TGTGCCAGCAGCGAAAGGACGGGCTACACAGATACGCAGTATTTT. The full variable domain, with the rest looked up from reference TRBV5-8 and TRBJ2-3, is EAGVTQSPTHLIKTRGQQATLRCSPISGHTSVYWYQQALGLGLQFLLWYDEGEERNRGNFPPRFSGRQFPNYSSELNVNALELEDSALYLCASSERTGYTDTQYFGPGTRLTVL.